This T cell receptor beta chain was profiled in a study of T cells after yellow fever vaccination. This clonotype was seen more than once but under ten times. TCRdb called the 5' RACE reads again in MiXCR, with one record for every CDR3 protein. The sample has 500,000 to 650,000 distinct CDR3 sequences, approximately 13% seen once. V was cut by 4 bases and J by 1 base, with 14 bases left in between. The germline V gene has CDR1 SGHTA and CDR2 FQGNSA. The CDR3 consists of 15 residues. This clonotype was obtained from a man aged 30-40 years who received the YFV17D yellow fever vaccine. This chain connects TRBV7-2 to TRBJ2-7; no definite D call. The sample here was PBMCs, taken on the day of the yellow fever booster vaccination. The CDR3 reads CASSSQAAESYEQYF. CDR3 nucleotide sequence: TGTGCCAGCAGCTCTCAGGCGGCTGAGTCCTACGAGCAGTACTTC. The full variable domain, with the rest looked up from reference TRBV7-2 and TRBJ2-7, is GAGVSQSPSNKVTEKGKDVELRCDPISGHTALYWYRQSLGQGLEFLIYFQGNSAPDKSGLPSDRFSAERTGGSVSTLTIQRTQQEDSAVYLCASSSQAAESYEQYFGPGTRLTVT.